This section outlines one T cell receptor beta chain sequence together with its context. Antigen specificity is unknown. The data originate from a study of T cells after yellow fever vaccination. Findings of the study overall: Contamination by abundant bulk-population clonotypes could be present in FACS-sorted repertoires.

The germline gives CDR1 MNHEY, CDR2 SMNVEV (reference sequence). The germline V and J ends were trimmed by 3 bases and 2 bases, with 10 bases remaining between them. There are 15 residues in the CDR3. The 5'RACE template-switching step produced TCR cDNA and added a universal primer site and UMIs. Via MiXCR, TCRdb re-called the 5' RACE reads, giving one row per CDR3 protein. In the table there are some 200,000 distinct CDR3 sequences, more than 9.5% of which are singletons. The V gene is TRBV27, the J gene TRBJ2-2; D is unresolved. The TCR originated in a man aged 18 to 30 who received the YFV17D yellow fever vaccine. The material sequenced was CD8+ T cells sorted from PBMCs, taken 15 days after the yellow fever booster vaccination. The CDR3 reads CASSFGLPNTGELFF. The DNA for the CDR3 is TGTGCCAGCAGTTTTGGGCTACCAAACACCGGGGAGCTGTTTTTT.